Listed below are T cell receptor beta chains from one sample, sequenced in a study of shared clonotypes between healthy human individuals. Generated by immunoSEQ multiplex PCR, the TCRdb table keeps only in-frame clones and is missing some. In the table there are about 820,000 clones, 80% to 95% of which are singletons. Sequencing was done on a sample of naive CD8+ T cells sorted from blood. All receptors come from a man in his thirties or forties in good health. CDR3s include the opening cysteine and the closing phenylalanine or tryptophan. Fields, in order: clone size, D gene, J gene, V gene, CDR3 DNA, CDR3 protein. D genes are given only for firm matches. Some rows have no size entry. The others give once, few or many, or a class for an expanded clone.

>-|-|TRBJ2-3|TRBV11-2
TGTGCCAGCGCTGGGGGTTTCGGCACAGATACGCAGTATTTT
CASAGGFGTDTQYF
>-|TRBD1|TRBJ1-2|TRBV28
TGTGCCAGCAGTCCAACCTGGACAGGGGAGGGCTACACCTTC
CASSPTWTGEGYTF
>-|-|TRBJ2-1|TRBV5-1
TGCGCCAGCAGCCTCGCCAATGAGCAGTTCTTC
CASSLANEQFF
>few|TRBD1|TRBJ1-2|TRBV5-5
TGTGCCACGGGGACAGACTATGGCTACACCTTC
CATGTDYGYTF
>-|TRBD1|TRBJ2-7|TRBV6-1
TGTGCCAGCAGTGAAGCGGGGACAGGGGGCTTATACGAGCAGTACTTC
CASSEAGTGGLYEQYF
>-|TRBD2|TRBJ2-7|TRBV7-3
TGTGCCAGCAGCCCGGGGACTAGCGGGAGGTTCGGGCAGTACTTC
CASSPGTSGRFGQYF
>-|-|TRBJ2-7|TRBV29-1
TGCAGCGTTGTGATCGACAGGCCCCTCTACGAGCAGTACTTC
CSVVIDRPLYEQYF
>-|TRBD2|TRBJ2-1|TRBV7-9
TGTGCCAGCAGCCTCGGGACTAGCGGGAGTTCCTACAATGAGCAGTTCTTC
CASSLGTSGSSYNEQFF
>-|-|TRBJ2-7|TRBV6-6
TGTGCCAGCAGTCCCCTTACGAGTGAGAACGAGCAGTACTTC
CASSPLTSENEQYF
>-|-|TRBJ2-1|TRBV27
TGTGCCAGCAGTCCACAGGGCGGTGAGCAGTTCTTC
CASSPQGGEQFF
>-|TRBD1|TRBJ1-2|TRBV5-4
TGTGCCAGCAGCCAAGATGTCCCGGGACAGGGGGCGAGGGGCTACACCTTC
CASSQDVPGQGARGYTF
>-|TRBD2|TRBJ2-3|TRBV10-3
TGTGCCATCAGTGAGTCGATAGCGGGAGTAGATACGCAGTATTTT
CAISESIAGVDTQYF